These 11 T cell receptor beta chains came from one sample sequenced in a study of cytomegalovirus exposure and HLA in healthy donors. 13 Jbeta primers and 60 Vbeta primers were used for the PCR. The protocol was immunoSEQ multiplex PCR, while the TCRdb copy is restricted to in-frame clones and leaves out a portion. The sample consists of 150,000 to 200,000 clones, 75% to 90% of them appearing once. Sequenced: PBMCs. These receptors were obtained from a boy aged 2 to 10 in good health and CMV-seronegative.

This clone has a single count. The chain joins TRBV5-1 to TRBJ2-1; perhaps TRBD2 as D (5 bases). Trimming stripped 4 bases from V and 7 bases from J, with 21 bases between. Germline-derived CDR1 and CDR2 are SGHRS and YFSETQ. The CDR3 has 16 residues. CDR3 sequence: CASSPGLQAPRNEQFF. Here the CDR3 DNA reads TGCGCCAGCAGCCCAGGACTGCAGGCCCCTAGGAATGAGCAGTTCTTC.

The CDR3 here is CASSFASGGATDTQYF. The DNA for the CDR3 is TGCGCCAGCAGCTTTGCTAGCGGGGGGGCGACAGATACGCAGTATTTT. V gene TRBV5-1 combines with J gene TRBJ2-3; TRBD2 matches 12 bases. The V gene end was trimmed by 2 bases and the J gene end by 3 bases; junction bases not matched to a gene: 4. In germline, CDR1 is SGHRS, CDR2 YFSETQ. This CDR3 spans 16 amino acids. The full variable domain, with the rest looked up from reference TRBV5-1 and TRBJ2-3, is KAGVTQTPRYLIKTRGQQVTLSCSPISGHRSVSWYQQTPGQGLQFLFEYFSETQRNKGNFPGRFSGRQFSNSRSEMNVSTLELGDSALYLCASSFASGGATDTQYFGPGTRLTVL.

The rearrangement links TRBV14 to TRBJ2-7, with D unresolved. This CDR3 has 13 residues. V was shortened by 1 base and J by 3 bases, with 7 bases between the two germline ends. Per the germline V gene, CDR1 is SGHDN and CDR2 is FVKESK. The CDR3 here is CASSQAHYYEQYF. DNA for the CDR3: TGTGCCAGCAGCCAAGCCCACTACTACGAGCAGTACTTC.

This sequence joins TRBV19 and TRBJ1-2; 7 bases are a match to TRBD1. Germline CDR1 LNHDA, CDR2 SQIVND (reference sequence). Trimming at V came to 4 bases and at J to 6 bases, leaving 2 bases not matched to a gene. This CDR3 is 12 amino acids long. The CDR3 sequence: CASSTTGNGYTF. In nucleotides, the CDR3 is TGTGCCAGTAGTACGACAGGGAATGGCTACACCTTC.

The V and J genes are TRBV7-6 and TRBJ1-6, with 8 bases matching TRBD1. The CDR3 has 15 amino acids. V lost 7 bases, J lost 3 bases, and 5 bases stayed unmatched. The germline gives CDR1 SGHVS, CDR2 FNYEAQ. As DNA, the CDR3 is TGTGCCAGCACCGCGGACAGGGACTATAATTCACCCCTCCACTTT. As protein: CASTADRDYNSPLHF. Based on the CDR3 plus reference TRBV7-6 and TRBJ1-6, the full variable domain is GAGVSQSPRYKVTKRGQDVALRCDPISGHVSLYWYRQALGQGPEFLTYFNYEAQQDKSGLPNDRFSAERPEGSISTLTIQRTEQRDSAMYRCASTADRDYNSPLHFGNGTRLTVT.

V and J are TRBV6-1 and TRBJ1-1; unclear D gene. This CDR3 has 12 amino acids. The germline CDR1 and CDR2 sequences are MNHNS and SASEGT. V was clipped by 8 bases and J by 1 base, with 8 bases between them. The DNA of the CDR3 is TGTGCCAGCGGGAGACGGAACACTGAAGCTTTCTTT. Encoded protein: CASGRRNTEAFF.

The chain carries TRBV28 and TRBJ2-1; 8 nucleotides align to TRBD2. Germline lookup yields CDR1 MDHEN and CDR2 SYDVKM. After removal of 3 bases from V and 2 bases from J, the junction contained 3 bases not matched to a gene. CDR3 size: 15 residues. In DNA, the CDR3 is TGTGCCAGCAGTTTCGGGAGGGGCACCTACAATGAGCAGTTCTTC. Amino acids: CASSFGRGTYNEQFF. Full variable domain (outside the CDR3, taken from reference TRBV28 and TRBJ2-1): DVKVTQSSRYLVKRTGEKVFLECVQDMDHENMFWYRQDPGLGLRLIYFSYDVKMKEKGDIPEGYSVSREKKERFSLILESASTNQTSMYLCASSFGRGTYNEQFFGPGTRLTVL.

The rearrangement links TRBV4-1 to TRBJ2-1, with TRBD2 identical over 12 bases. The CDR3 extends over 18 amino acids. V trimming: 5 bases; J trimming: 5 bases; junction bases outside the gene matches: 13. Germline V lookup: CDR1 MGHRA, CDR2 YSYEKL. Here the CDR3 reads CASSSWTGTSGPHNEQFF. CDR3 bases: TGCGCCAGCAGCTCCTGGACCGGGACTAGCGGGCCCCACAATGAGCAGTTCTTC.

The chain recombines TRBV5-3 with TRBJ1-6; TRBD1 agrees at 11 bases. TRBV5-3 is noted as an ORF with a role that remains uncertain. The CDR3 sequence is 19 residues long. V shed 5 bases, J shed 3 bases, and the junction held 13 bases outside the gene matches. The DNA of the CDR3 is TGTGCCAGAAGAAAGATGGGACAGGGGGAGATTTTCTATAATTCACCCCTCCACTTT. It yields the protein CARRKMGQGEIFYNSPLHF.

V and J are TRBV28 and TRBJ2-5, with 7 bases that match TRBD1. The J segment lost 5 bases and the V segment lost 7 bases, leaving 4 bases of the junction unmatched. The CDR3 length is 12 residues. The germline V gene has CDR1 MDHEN and CDR2 SYDVKM. The CDR3 sequence: CASTPRGETQYF. DNA for the CDR3: TGTGCCAGCACCCCCAGGGGGGAGACCCAGTACTTC.

The rearrangement links TRBV13 to TRBJ1-1; weak D call: TRBD1 (5 bases). The length of the CDR3 is 14 residues. V dropped 3 bases and J dropped 6 bases, with 14 bases sitting between them. Per germline, CDR1 PRHDT and CDR2 FYEKMQ (reference sequence). CDR3 nucleotide sequence: TGTGCCAGCAGCTTGGACACCCGAGCAGCTGAAGCTTTCTTT. It is translated as CASSLDTRAAEAFF.